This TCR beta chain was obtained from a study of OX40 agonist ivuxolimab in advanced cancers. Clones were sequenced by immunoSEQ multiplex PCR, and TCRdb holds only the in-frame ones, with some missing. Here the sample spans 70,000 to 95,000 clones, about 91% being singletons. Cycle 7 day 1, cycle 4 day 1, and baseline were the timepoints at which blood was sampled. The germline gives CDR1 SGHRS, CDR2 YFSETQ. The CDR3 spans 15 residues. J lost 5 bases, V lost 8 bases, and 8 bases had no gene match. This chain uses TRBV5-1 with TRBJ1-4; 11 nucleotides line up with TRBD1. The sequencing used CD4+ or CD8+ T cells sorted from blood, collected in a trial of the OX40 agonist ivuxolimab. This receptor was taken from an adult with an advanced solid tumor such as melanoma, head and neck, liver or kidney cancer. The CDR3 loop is CASGTGGIQNEKLFF. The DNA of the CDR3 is TGCGCCAGTGGGACAGGGGGGATACAAAATGAAAAACTGTTTTTT.